The T cell receptor beta chain described here comes from a study of T cell clonality in common variable immunodeficiency. Study-wide findings and caveats: CVID subjects shared fewer TCRbeta clones than healthy controls did. Repertoire-complication correlations in CVID were limited by patient heterogeneity.

Germline CDR1 is SGHTA and CDR2 is FQGTGA. The CDR3 has 15 amino acids. The V end was cut by 0 bases, the J end by 2 bases, with 11 bases between. Control and CVID samples contributed equal amounts of genomic DNA. Method: immunoSEQ multiplex PCR; TCRdb's copy keeps in-frame clones and lacks some. The sample was found to contain some 80,000 clones, and every one recurs. The sample holds many counts of this clone. Its antigen is as yet unknown. The CDR3 end lies 3 residues beyond the end of the read and is filled in from the germline J gene. Source material: peripheral blood mononuclear cells. The chain recombines TRBV7-3 with TRBJ2-7, with a possible D match to TRBD1 (6 bases). The origin of this receptor is a person aged 18 to 75 in good health. The sequenced part of the CDR3 DNA is TGTGCCAGCAGCTTAACCGGGACACAGCCCTACGAG. Protein product: CASSLTGTQPYE. The whole CDR3 sequence is CASSLTGTQPYEQYF.